The 27 T cell receptor beta chains below were found in one sample sequenced in a study of blood T cell repertoires in COVID-19. Produced via immunoSEQ multiplex PCR; TCRdb's table is partial and in-frame only. The sample consists of over 250,000 clones, roughly 86% of them appearing once. Material: peripheral blood. The source of these receptors is a man aged 35-49 years who had recovered from COVID-19.

This clone has a single count. The chain combines TRBV6-1 with TRBJ2-3; 11 bases line up with TRBD1. CDR3 length equals 14 residues. V gave up 9 bases and J gave up 5 bases; unmatched junction bases: 7. Germline V gene sequence: CDR1 MNHNS, CDR2 SASEGT. The CDR3 loop reads CASSGTGGGDTQYF. CDR3 DNA sequence: TGTGCCAGTTCCGGGACAGGGGGTGGAGATACGCAGTATTTT.

The rearrangement joins TRBV4-3 to TRBJ2-7; 7 nucleotides align to TRBD1. The CDR3 totals 16 residues. Germline CDR1 LGHNA, CDR2 YSLEER. V was clipped by 0 bases and J by 2 bases; unmatched bases: 7. This chain's CDR3 is CASSQDRTQGTYEQYF. CDR3 nucleotides: TGCGCCAGCAGCCAAGATAGGACACAGGGGACCTACGAGCAGTACTTC.

The gene calls are TRBV18 and TRBJ2-3, with TRBD1 identical over 7 bases. This CDR3 has 16 residues. Germline V CDR1 and CDR2: KGHSH, LQKENI. Losses at the gene ends were 3 bases for V and 1 base for J; bases not matched to a gene: 7. CDR3 in DNA: TGTGCCAGCTCACCTAGACAGGGTCTAGGCACAGATACGCAGTATTTT. This encodes CASSPRQGLGTDTQYF.

J is TRBJ2-3 and V is TRBV27, with D possibly being TRBD2 (5 bases). CDR3 length: 15 amino acids. Germline V gives CDR1 MNHEY, CDR2 SMNVEV (reference sequence). The germline V and J ends were trimmed by 4 bases and 4 bases, with 15 bases remaining between them. Here the CDR3 DNA reads TGTGCCAGCAGTTGGAGCGGACGTGCCCCAGATACGCAGTATTTT. Amino acid sequence: CASSWSGRAPDTQYF.

The V gene is TRBV4-1, the J gene TRBJ2-5; TRBD1 matches at 9 bases. Germline lookup yields CDR1 MGHRA and CDR2 YSYEKL. With 0 bases clipped from V and 5 bases from J, the junction kept 4 bases outside the gene matches. The CDR3 spans 15 residues. The CDR3 protein is CASSQENRGRETQYF. CDR3 in DNA: TGCGCCAGCAGCCAAGAGAACAGGGGGCGGGAGACCCAGTACTTC.

The chain joins TRBV30 to TRBJ1-1; the D is unclear. V was cut by 0 bases and J by 0 bases, with 8 bases left in between. CDR3 length: 14 amino acids. Germline V gene data show CDR1 as GTSNPN and CDR2 as SVGIG (reference sequence). The CDR3 reads CAWSVADLNTEAFF. In DNA, the CDR3 is TGTGCCTGGAGTGTAGCAGACTTGAACACTGAAGCTTTCTTT. The whole variable domain, filled in from reference TRBV30 and TRBJ1-1, reads SQTIHQWPATLVQPVGSPLSLECTVEGTSNPNLYWYRQAAGRGLQLLFYSVGIGQISSEVPQNLSASRPQDRQFILSSKKLLLSDSGFYLCAWSVADLNTEAFFGQGTRLTVV.

V usage is TRBV5-1 and J usage is TRBJ2-3; D is perhaps TRBD2 (5 bases). V shed 2 bases and J shed 6 bases, with 22 bases lying between them. CDR1 and CDR2 (germline): SGHRS, YFSETQ. This CDR3 is built from 17 residues. CDR3 amino acids: CASSFLGLPALSDTQYF. DNA for the CDR3: TGCGCCAGCAGCTTTCTAGGACTCCCAGCTTTATCGGATACGCAGTATTTT.

CDR3 nucleotide sequence: TGTGCCAGTACGTTTCACTACACCGGGGAGCTGTTTTTT. It encodes CASTFHYTGELFF. The V call is TRBV19, the J call TRBJ2-2; no clear D gene. This CDR3 has 13 amino acids. Germline loops: CDR1 LNHDA, CDR2 SQIVND (reference sequence). The V end was cut by 7 bases, the J end by 3 bases, with 9 bases between. Variable domain in full (rest from reference TRBV19 and TRBJ2-2): DGGITQSPKYLFRKEGQNVTLSCEQNLNHDAMYWYRQDPGQGLRLIYYSQIVNDFQKGDIAEGYSVSREKKESFPLTVTSAQKNPTAFYLCASTFHYTGELFFGEGSRLTVL.

The rearrangement joins TRBV7-9 to TRBJ1-2, with unresolved D. CDR1 SEHNR and CDR2 FQNEAQ come from the germline V gene (reference sequence). The CDR3 spans 12 residues. With 5 bases removed from V and 4 bases from J, the gap between germline ends came to 8 bases. CDR3 region: CASSEGLYGYTF. As DNA, the CDR3 is TGTGCCAGCAGCGAGGGTCTCTATGGCTACACCTTC.

This clone has just a few counts. This chain uses TRBV4-2 with TRBJ2-1; 11 nucleotides agree with TRBD2. The V gene end was trimmed by 4 bases and the J gene end by 7 bases; junction bases not matched to a gene: 24. The CDR3 has 21 amino acids. Germline assignment: CDR1 LGHNA and CDR2 YNFKEQ. This chain's CDR3 is CASSPEMLLPGLADLRNEQFF. CDR3 nucleotide sequence: TGTGCCAGCAGCCCCGAGATGCTGCTCCCGGGACTAGCGGACCTCCGGAATGAGCAGTTCTTC.

The CDR3 DNA reads TGCGCCAGCAGCCCAGGGATAGATTTGAACACTGAAGCTTTCTTT. The encoded protein is CASSPGIDLNTEAFF. The chain couples TRBV5-1 to TRBJ1-1; weak D call: TRBD1 (5 bases). The CDR3 has 15 residues. V was pared by 4 bases and J by 0 bases, with 13 bases between. The germline CDR1 and CDR2 sequences are SGHRS and YFSETQ. Based on the CDR3 plus reference TRBV5-1 and TRBJ1-1, the full variable domain is KAGVTQTPRYLIKTRGQQVTLSCSPISGHRSVSWYQQTPGQGLQFLFEYFSETQRNKGNFPGRFSGRQFSNSRSEMNVSTLELGDSALYLCASSPGIDLNTEAFFGQGTRLTVV.

The V and J genes are TRBV5-1 and TRBJ2-7; TRBD2 matches at 11 bases. This CDR3 contains 18 residues. V was clipped by 4 bases and J by 0 bases; unmatched bases: 12. Germline assignment: CDR1 SGHRS and CDR2 YFSETQ. For the CDR3, the DNA is TGCGCCAGCAGCCAATTTGGGACTAGCGGCAAGAGCTCCTACGAGCAGTACTTC. Its translation is CASSQFGTSGKSSYEQYF.

The rearrangement uses TRBV6-4 and TRBJ2-3, with no clear D. Between the trimmed V and J ends, which lost 3 bases and 3 bases, there was a span of 10 bases. The CDR3 has 14 residues. Germline V gives CDR1 MRHNA, CDR2 SNTAGT. This CDR3 is CASSERPGTDTQYF. The CDR3 DNA is TGTGCCAGCAGTGAAAGGCCGGGTACAGATACGCAGTATTTT.

The chain employs TRBV19 and TRBJ1-5; 9 bases agree with TRBD1. Germline CDR1 LNHDA, CDR2 SQIVND (reference sequence). CDR3 length: 14 amino acids. V trimming: 6 bases; J trimming: 6 bases; junction bases outside the gene matches: 6. The CDR3 DNA is TGTGCCAGTAGAGACAGGGGGGAGAGTCAGCCCCAGCATTTT. Translated, it gives CASRDRGESQPQHF.

The chain recombines TRBV3-1 (or the pseudogene TRBV3-2) with TRBJ1-6; the match to TRBD1 covers 9 bases. J gave up 8 bases and V 1 base, and 0 bases lay outside the gene matches. Germline-derived CDR1 and CDR2 are LGHDT and YNNKEL (reference sequence). The CDR3 contains 14 residues. CDR3 amino acids: CASSQGTGDSPLHF. The CDR3, as DNA: TGTGCCAGCAGCCAAGGGACAGGGGATTCACCCCTCCACTTT.

This chain uses TRBV19 with TRBJ1-2; D is uncertain. Germline V gene lookup returns CDR1 LNHDA and CDR2 SQIVND (reference sequence). V was trimmed by 4 bases and J by 5 bases, leaving 11 bases between them. The CDR3 sequence is 13 residues long. For the CDR3, the DNA is TGTGCCAGTAGTAGCCACTTCTTGTATGGCTACACCTTC. Translated, it gives CASSSHFLYGYTF.

This clone was found a few times. The chain has TRBV23-1 and TRBJ2-7; 9 nucleotides agree with TRBD1. TRBV23-1 is an ORF; its function is uncertain. The CDR3 has 14 residues. Trimming at V came to 4 bases and at J to 6 bases, leaving 7 bases not matched to a gene. CDR3 loop: CASSPGQGNAEQYF. The CDR3 region has the DNA TGCGCCAGCAGTCCGGGACAGGGTAATGCCGAGCAGTACTTC.

V gene TRBV11-2 combines with J gene TRBJ1-3; 7 nucleotides match TRBD1. Trimming took 3 bases from V and 4 from J; bases not matched to a gene: 9. This CDR3 is 16 amino acids long. Per germline, CDR1 SGHAT and CDR2 FQNNGV. The DNA for the CDR3 is TGTGCCAGCAGCTTCGTACAGGGGACGAGGGGAAACACCATATATTTT. This translates into CASSFVQGTRGNTIYF.

The CDR3 bases are TGTGCCAGCAGCTTATTCCGGACAGCTATCTACACAGATACGCAGTATTTT. The encoded protein is CASSLFRTAIYTDTQYF. The chain employs TRBV7-9 and TRBJ2-3; tentatively, D is TRBD1 (6 bases). Germline values: CDR1 SEHNR, CDR2 FQNEAQ (reference sequence). With 2 bases removed from V and 2 bases from J, the gap between germline ends came to 17 bases. The CDR3 is made up of 17 amino acids.

The chain uses TRBV27 and TRBJ2-7, with TRBD1 identical over 10 bases. V shed 6 bases, J shed 9 bases, and the junction held 8 bases outside the gene matches. CDR3 length equals 13 residues. CDR1 is MNHEY and CDR2 is SMNVEV in the germline V gene (reference sequence). CDR3 protein: CASSPPGQGLQYF. CDR3 sequence (DNA): TGTGCCAGCAGCCCCCCGGGACAGGGGCTGCAGTACTTC.

In its sample, this clone was seen once. The V call is TRBV5-6, the J call TRBJ1-1; D is perhaps TRBD1 (5 bases). CDR1 is SGHDT, CDR2 YYEEEE, per germline. V lost 1 base, J lost 4 bases, and 8 bases lay in between. The length of the CDR3 is 13 residues. The CDR3 nucleotides read TGTGCCAGCAGCTTGCCAGGGCCCACTGAAGCTTTCTTT. It codes for CASSLPGPTEAFF.

The chain uses TRBV10-3 and TRBJ1-2, with a weak D call TRBD1 (6 bases). Trimming removed 3 bases at V and 5 bases at J, with 16 bases between. Per germline, CDR1 ENHRY and CDR2 SYGVKD. The length of the CDR3 is 15 residues. DNA for the CDR3: TGTGCCATCAGTGATAAGACAGGACCCGTTTATGGCTACACCTTC. It is translated as CAISDKTGPVYGYTF.

The chain carries TRBV10-3 and TRBJ2-7; 7 nucleotides align to TRBD1. J gave up 1 base and V 3 bases, and 6 bases lay outside the gene matches. The CDR3 runs 15 residues. CDR1 and CDR2 (germline): ENHRY, SYGVKD. The CDR3 DNA follows: TGTGCCATCAGTGAACAGGGGCTCGGGTCCTACGAGCAGTACTTC. Translated: CAISEQGLGSYEQYF.

The CDR3 sequence: CASSQEGHRLREQYF. The CDR3 nucleotides are TGCGCCAGCAGCCAAGAAGGACACAGACTGCGCGAGCAGTACTTC. The rearrangement joins TRBV4-1 to TRBJ2-7; perhaps TRBD1 as D (5 bases). The V end was cut by 0 bases, the J end by 6 bases, with 15 bases between. The germline gives CDR1 MGHRA, CDR2 YSYEKL. The CDR3 contains 15 residues.

This sequence joins TRBV2 and TRBJ1-1; 8 nucleotides align to TRBD1. The junction had 9 bases not matched to a gene; V was cut back by 8 bases and J by 1 base. CDR1 is SNHLY and CDR2 is FYNNEI in the germline V gene. This CDR3 comprises 15 residues. DNA for the CDR3: TGTGCCAGCGGGCCCAGGGGGCTGGGGAACACTGAAGCTTTCTTT. This gives the protein CASGPRGLGNTEAFF.

V gene TRBV19 combines with J gene TRBJ1-2; 8 bases align to TRBD1. The germline V gene encodes CDR1 LNHDA and CDR2 SQIVND (reference sequence). The CDR3 consists of 14 residues. After removal of 7 bases from V and 4 bases from J, the junction contained 8 bases not matched to a gene. The CDR3 coding sequence is TGTGCCAGTACCTTGGACAGGGAATCCTATGGCTACACCTTC. The encoded protein is CASTLDRESYGYTF.

CDR3 bases: TGTGCCAGCCGCCGACTTACAGGGGGTAACTATGGCTACACCTTC. Translation gives CASRRLTGGNYGYTF. This chain links TRBV11-2 with TRBJ1-2; 8 nucleotides align to TRBD1. The CDR3 sequence is 15 residues long. Germline V gene sequence: CDR1 SGHAT, CDR2 FQNNGV. Trimming at V came to 8 bases and at J to 1 base, leaving 9 bases not matched to a gene.